Listed here are 16 T cell receptor beta chains from one sample, sequenced in a study of OX40 agonist ivuxolimab in advanced cancers. The repertoire was sequenced with immunoSEQ multiplex PCR; TCRdb's copy has only in-frame clones and lacks some. The repertoire consists of about 55,000 clones, with roughly 90% occurring once and the leading ten covering more than 6.5%. Sequenced here: CD4+ or CD8+ T cells sorted from blood, sampled in a trial of the OX40 agonist ivuxolimab. Source of these receptors: an adult with an advanced solid tumor such as melanoma, head and neck, liver or kidney cancer.

Turning to this clone: Germline is not matched at one junction end, which may reflect a read error. The rearrangement links TRBV18 to TRBJ1-5, with a tentative D call TRBD1 (6 bases). CDR1 and CDR2 (germline): KGHSH, LQKENI. The CDR3 consists of 16 residues. CDR3 region: CANSPKSGVSNQPQHF. The CDR3 DNA is TGTGCCAACTCACCTAAATCAGGGGTTAGCAATCAGCCCCAGCATTTT.

This chain links TRBV6-4 with TRBJ1-5; D remains ambiguous. This CDR3 is built from 13 residues. Between the trimmed V and J ends, which lost 5 bases and 1 base, there was a span of 6 bases. The V gene's germline CDR1 is MRHNA and CDR2 SNTAGT. The DNA of the CDR3 is TGTGCCAGCAGTTTGAGAAGCAATCAGCCCCAGCATTTT. Its translation: CASSLRSNQPQHF.

This chain joins TRBV19 and TRBJ2-1; maybe TRBD1 (5 bases). Germline CDR1 is LNHDA and CDR2 is SQIVND (reference sequence). There are 15 residues in the CDR3. V was shortened by 3 bases and J by 3 bases, with 12 bases between the two germline ends. In nucleotides, the CDR3 is TGTGCCAGTAGTATGTCCAGGGCTGACTACAATGAGCAGTTCTTC. Translated, it gives CASSMSRADYNEQFF.

The rearrangement links TRBV19 to TRBJ2-6; D might be TRBD2 (5 bases). CDR1 and CDR2 (germline): LNHDA, SQIVND (reference sequence). The CDR3 sequence is 18 residues long. V was clipped by 3 bases and J by 0 bases, with 15 bases between them. The DNA for the CDR3 is TGTGCCAGTAGTATTTATGGGGATCGGGGCTCTGGGGCCAACGTCCTGACTTTC. Protein: CASSIYGDRGSGANVLTF.

The V call is TRBV11-2, the J call TRBJ1-1; possibly TRBD1 for D (5 bases). This CDR3 region has 15 residues. CDR1 is SGHAT and CDR2 is FQNNGV in the germline V gene. Trimming cost V 4 bases and J 4 bases, with 16 bases left between them. The CDR3 DNA reads as TGTGCCAGCAGCTCCATCGGGACCGGGGTCACTGAAGCTTTCTTT. It codes for CASSSIGTGVTEAFF.

Only one count was recorded for this clone. This chain uses TRBV6-1 with TRBJ1-4; no clear D. This CDR3 has 14 residues. The germline V gene encodes CDR1 MNHNS and CDR2 SASEGT. Trimming removed 5 bases from V and 4 bases from J, with 11 bases in between. CDR3 loop: CASSSDGRNEKLFF. In DNA form, the CDR3 reads TGTGCCAGCAGTAGCGACGGACGTAATGAAAAACTGTTTTTT.

The chain joins TRBV7-9 to TRBJ1-1, with 7 nucleotides matching TRBD1. The CDR3 sequence is 13 residues long. Trimming removed 3 bases from V and 3 bases from J; junction bases left unmatched: 1. CDR1 and CDR2 (germline): SEHNR, FQNEAQ (reference sequence). This chain's CDR3 is CASSFDRDTEAFF. The CDR3 DNA is TGTGCCAGCAGCTTCGACAGGGACACTGAAGCTTTCTTT.

The chain carries TRBV5-1 and TRBJ2-5; the D is unclear. CDR3 length: 15 amino acids. The V gene's germline CDR1 is SGHRS and CDR2 YFSETQ. The ends were cut back, 2 bases at V and 4 bases at J, with 15 bases in the middle. The CDR3 bases are TGCGCCAGCAGCTTAGGGATTCAGAAGGGAGAGACCCAGTACTTC. This gives the protein CASSLGIQKGETQYF. The full variable domain, completed using reference TRBV5-1 and TRBJ2-5, is KAGVTQTPRYLIKTRGQQVTLSCSPISGHRSVSWYQQTPGQGLQFLFEYFSETQRNKGNFPGRFSGRQFSNSRSEMNVSTLELGDSALYLCASSLGIQKGETQYFGPGTRLLVL.

The rearrangement links TRBV15 to TRBJ2-2; 9 positions agree with TRBD1. Looked up from germline, CDR1 is LNHNV and CDR2 is YYDKDF (reference sequence). This CDR3 region has 15 residues. V gave up 2 bases and J gave up 5 bases; unmatched junction bases: 3. Here the CDR3 reads CATSRRGQGTGELFF. CDR3 sequence (DNA): TGTGCCACCAGCAGACGGGGACAGGGTACCGGGGAGCTGTTTTTT.

V usage is TRBV9 and J usage is TRBJ2-7, with D possibly being TRBD1 (6 bases). Germline CDR1 is SGDLS and CDR2 is YYNGEE. Trimming took 4 bases from V and 0 from J, leaving 17 bases between them. This CDR3 spans 16 amino acids. CDR3 amino acids: CASSPPGHQSSYEQYF. CDR3 DNA sequence: TGTGCCAGCAGCCCGCCGGGACACCAGAGCTCCTACGAGCAGTACTTC.

This clone has a single count. The rearrangement joins TRBV5-1 to TRBJ2-7, with TRBD1 as a possible D gene (5 bases). The CDR3 runs to 14 residues. V gave up 7 bases and J gave up 1 base, with 15 bases separating them. Germline V gene data show CDR1 as SGHRS and CDR2 as YFSETQ. The CDR3 DNA reads as TGCGCCAGCGGAACCTCGACAGAGTCCTACGAGCAGTACTTC. Its protein product is CASGTSTESYEQYF.

This clone has only a few counts. The genes are TRBV10-2 and TRBJ2-7; the D is unclear. This CDR3 comprises 12 residues. The germline CDR1 and CDR2 sequences are WSHSY and SAAADI. Deletions cut 6 bases from V and 0 bases from J, with 6 bases between. The CDR3, as DNA: TGCGCCAGCAGACAGAGCTCCTACGAGCAGTACTTC. Amino acids: CASRQSSYEQYF.

The rearrangement uses TRBV6-5 and TRBJ1-5; no clear D. Germline V CDR1 and CDR2: MNHEY, SVGAGI. V lost 3 bases and J 3 bases, leaving 9 bases between the germline ends. There are 14 residues in the CDR3. The CDR3 reads CASSYSGNNQPQHF. The CDR3 nucleotides read TGTGCCAGCAGTTATTCGGGGAACAATCAGCCCCAGCATTTT.

The J gene is TRBJ2-3, the V gene TRBV19; D might be TRBD1 (6 bases). The CDR3 covers 13 residues. Trimming cost V 4 bases and J 4 bases, with 9 bases left between them. Per germline, CDR1 LNHDA and CDR2 SQIVND (reference sequence). CDR3 amino acids: CASSTPGADTQYF. In nucleotides, the CDR3 is TGTGCCAGTAGTACACCAGGGGCAGATACGCAGTATTTT.

The CDR3 DNA reads TGTGCCAGCAGGAGCGTCTCCTACGAGCAGTACTTC. This gives the protein CASRSVSYEQYF. The chain joins TRBV25-1 to TRBJ2-7; D is unclear. CDR1 and CDR2 (germline): MGHDK, SYGVNS. CDR3 length equals 12 residues. Trimming cost V 6 bases and J 0 bases, with 6 bases left between them.

This clone was detected only a few times. The CDR3 region has the DNA TGTGCCAGCAGTCGGACTAGCGGGAGTTGGCAAGGTGAGCAGTACTTC. Encoded protein: CASSRTSGSWQGEQYF. The rearrangement joins TRBV5-4 to TRBJ2-7; 13 positions match TRBD2. The CDR3 is 16 amino acids. The germline CDR1 and CDR2 sequences are SGHNT and YYREEE (reference sequence). V lost 5 bases to trimming and J lost 7 bases; unmatched junction nucleotides: 12. The whole variable domain, filled in from reference TRBV5-4 and TRBJ2-7, reads ETGVTQSPTHLIKTRGQQVTLRCSSQSGHNTVSWYQQALGQGPQFIFQYYREEENGRGNFPPRFSGLQFPNYSSELNVNALELDDSALYLCASSRTSGSWQGEQYFGPGTRLTVT.